A single sample gave rise to the 24 T cell receptor beta chains below, sequenced in a study of CD8+ T cells in alopecia areata. As to treatment: oral pan-JAK inhibitor, 5-10 mg twice daily. RNA was extracted and reverse transcribed into cDNA as the sequencing template. Assay used: immunoSEQ multiplex PCR; TCRdb lists only in-frame clones, some missing. The sample lists about 150,000 clones; roughly 65% were seen once. This material consisted of CD4+ T cells sorted from blood, taken at week 4, from a patient treated with tofacitinib. The source of these receptors is a human donor with alopecia areata.

The chain recombines TRBV5-1 with TRBJ2-1, with 13 positions matching TRBD2. Germline assignment: CDR1 SGHRS and CDR2 YFSETQ. Losses at the gene ends were 3 bases for V and 4 bases for J; bases not matched to a gene: 1. The CDR3 extends over 15 amino acids. The CDR3 DNA is TGCGCCAGCAGCTGGACTAGCGGGAGATACAATGAGCAGTTCTTC. Translating gives CASSWTSGRYNEQFF. Full variable domain (rest looked up from reference TRBV5-1 and TRBJ2-1): KAGVTQTPRYLIKTRGQQVTLSCSPISGHRSVSWYQQTPGQGLQFLFEYFSETQRNKGNFPGRFSGRQFSNSRSEMNVSTLELGDSALYLCASSWTSGRYNEQFFGPGTRLTVL.

A word on this clone: The same CDR3 is also encoded by other DNA sequences in this sample. The chain employs TRBV7-9 and TRBJ2-7; no firm D call. CDR1 is SEHNR and CDR2 is FQNEAQ in the germline V gene (reference sequence). CDR3 length: 12 residues. Trimming took off 3 bases at V and 1 base at J, with 4 bases between the two ends. The CDR3 region is CASSFLSYEQYF. As DNA, the CDR3 is TGTGCCAGCAGCTTTCTATCCTACGAGCAGTACTTC.

This chain uses TRBV29-1 with TRBJ2-7; 10 bases are shared with TRBD1. This CDR3 region has 13 residues. Looked up from germline, CDR1 is SQVTM and CDR2 is ANQGSEA. The V and J ends lost 0 bases and 4 bases, in that order; junction bases with no gene match: 0. CDR3 in amino acids: CSVEEGQGYEQYF. For the CDR3, the DNA is TGCAGCGTTGAAGAGGGACAGGGGTACGAGCAGTACTTC.

V gene TRBV7-2 combines with J gene TRBJ2-5, with a possible D match to TRBD2 (6 bases). The germline V gene encodes CDR1 SGHTA and CDR2 FQGNSA. V gave up 1 base and J gave up 1 base, with 13 bases separating them. The CDR3 covers 16 residues. DNA of the CDR3: TGTGCCAGCAGCTTAGTCCACACTAGCCCCCAAGAGACCCAGTACTTC. It codes for CASSLVHTSPQETQYF.

This clone was counted a few times. This sequence joins TRBV12-5 and TRBJ1-6; D is unclear. CDR1 LGHNT and CDR2 FRNRAP come from the germline V gene. The CDR3 length is 14 residues. Between the trimmed V and J ends, which lost 1 base and 10 bases, there was a span of 11 bases. This CDR3 reads CASGLGERSSPLHF. The CDR3 DNA is TGTGCTAGTGGTTTGGGGGAACGGAGCTCACCCCTCCACTTT.

This clone was counted only a few times. This chain joins TRBV29-1 and TRBJ1-2; weak D call: TRBD1 (6 bases). The CDR3 length is 13 residues. CDR1 and CDR2 (germline): SQVTM, ANQGSEA. V lost 6 bases and J lost 3, with 14 bases in between. The CDR3 DNA follows: TGCAGCGTCACGACAGGCGAAGACTATGGCTACACCTTC. This translates into CSVTTGEDYGYTF.

The V gene is TRBV30, the J gene TRBJ2-7, with 10 positions matching TRBD1. This CDR3 spans 13 amino acids. Germline loops: CDR1 GTSNPN, CDR2 SVGIG (reference sequence). The V gene end was trimmed by 5 bases and the J gene end by 3 bases; junction bases not matched to a gene: 4. CDR3 sequence: CAWGRDRGYEQYF. In nucleotides, the CDR3 is TGTGCCTGGGGCCGGGACAGGGGCTACGAGCAGTACTTC.

The rearrangement joins TRBV4-1 to TRBJ1-3; D unclear. The CDR3 runs to 15 residues. The V and J ends lost 1 base and 4 bases respectively, with 11 bases between them. Germline V gene data show CDR1 as MGHRA and CDR2 as YSYEKL. CDR3: CASSQVEGYGNTIYF. CDR3 coding DNA: TGCGCCAGCAGCCAAGTTGAAGGATACGGAAACACCATATATTTT.

This chain links TRBV7-9 with TRBJ2-7; D is unclear. The germline V and J ends were trimmed by 5 bases and 0 bases, with 8 bases remaining between them. The V gene's germline CDR1 is SEHNR and CDR2 FQNEAQ (reference sequence). This CDR3 region has 13 residues. As DNA, the CDR3 is TGTGCCAGCAGCCAACGGAGCTCCTACGAGCAGTACTTC. Its translation is CASSQRSSYEQYF.

The rearrangement links TRBV4-1 to TRBJ2-7; no definite D call. In germline, CDR1 is MGHRA, CDR2 YSYEKL. V was trimmed by 0 bases and J by 7 bases, leaving 13 bases between them. There are 14 residues in the CDR3. The CDR3: CASSQEPRMGEQYF. The CDR3, as DNA: TGCGCCAGCAGCCAAGAACCCCGAATGGGGGAGCAGTACTTC.

The chain combines TRBV30 with TRBJ1-4, with 8 bases matching TRBD1. V shed 8 bases and J 8 bases; nucleotides not matched to a gene: 7. The CDR3 is 12 amino acids. Germline V lookup: CDR1 GTSNPN, CDR2 SVGIG (reference sequence). The CDR3 DNA sequence: TGTGCCAGCCGGACAGGGAGGGAAAAACTGTTTTTT. Translation: CASRTGREKLFF.

The V call is TRBV7-9, the J call TRBJ1-2, with 8 bases fitting TRBD1. Germline loops: CDR1 SEHNR, CDR2 FQNEAQ (reference sequence). The CDR3 has 14 residues. J gave up 5 bases and V 4 bases, and 6 bases lay outside the gene matches. In DNA, the CDR3 is TGTGCCAGCAGCTACCGGGACAGGCTTTATGGCTACACCTTC. Amino acids: CASSYRDRLYGYTF.

The V and J genes are TRBV11-3 and TRBJ2-7; possibly TRBD1 for D (6 bases). The V end was cut by 5 bases, the J end by 5 bases, with 13 bases between. This CDR3 is 13 amino acids long. CDR1 SGHNT and CDR2 YENEEA come from the germline V gene. The CDR3 bases are TGTGCCAGCAGCGTCAGGGGAATCGACGAGCAGTACTTC. This encodes CASSVRGIDEQYF. The whole variable domain, remainder taken from reference TRBV11-3 and TRBJ2-7, is EAGVVQSPRYKIIEKKQPVAFWCNPISGHNTLYWYLQNLGQGPELLIRYENEEAVDDSQLPKDRFSAERLKGVDSTLKIQPAELGDSAVYLCASSVRGIDEQYFGPGTRLTVT.

The chain employs TRBV30 and TRBJ2-5; TRBD1 aligns across 7 bases. TRBJ2-7 explains the end of the DNA better; the J call may be wrong. This CDR3 spans 14 amino acids. The V gene's germline CDR1 is GTSNPN and CDR2 SVGIG (reference sequence). CDR3 sequence reads: CAWNYFDRDYEQYF. In nucleotides, the CDR3 is TGTGCCTGGAATTATTTCGACAGGGACTACGAGCAGTACTTC.

This rearrangement joins TRBV6-1 to TRBJ2-1, with a weak D call TRBD2 (7 bases). V gave up 6 bases and J gave up 9 bases, with 18 bases separating them. Germline CDR1 is MNHNS and CDR2 is SASEGT. This CDR3 has 14 residues. CDR3 in DNA: TGTGCCAGCAGCCCACTCCGGGGGGCTGGTGAGCAGTTCTTC. Translating it yields CASSPLRGAGEQFF.

The V and J genes are TRBV5-6 and TRBJ1-6; D unresolved. V lost 1 base and J 6 bases, leaving 14 bases between the germline ends. The CDR3 covers 16 residues. Germline loops: CDR1 SGHDT, CDR2 YYEEEE. CDR3 sequence reads: CASSLSHMGINSPLHF. DNA of the CDR3: TGTGCCAGCAGCTTGTCCCATATGGGGATTAATTCACCCCTCCACTTT.

V is TRBV7-3 and J is TRBJ2-5; 11 bases agree with TRBD1. Germline V CDR1 and CDR2: SGHTA, FQGTGA. J was trimmed by 7 bases and V by 4 bases; bases with no gene match: 2. The CDR3 loop spans 13 amino acids. CDR3 loop: CASSSGTGGTQYF. The CDR3 bases are TGTGCCAGCAGCTCGGGGACAGGGGGGACCCAGTACTTC.

The chain links TRBV5-4 to TRBJ2-7; a weak D match, TRBD2 (7 bases). From germline, CDR1 is SGHNT and CDR2 YYREEE (reference sequence). This CDR3 is 15 amino acids long. V gave up 2 bases and J gave up 2 bases, with 14 bases separating them. The CDR3 nucleotides are TGTGCCAGCAGCTTCGGGGGGCCCGTAACCTACGAGCAGTACTTC. It specifies CASSFGGPVTYEQYF.

The CDR3 bases are TGTGCCAGCAGCTTGCCGAAGGGGCAAGCCTACGAGCAGTACTTC. It translates to CASSLPKGQAYEQYF. The chain joins TRBV5-4 to TRBJ2-7, with a possible D match to TRBD1 (5 bases). The CDR3 is 15 amino acids. Germline-derived CDR1 and CDR2 are SGHNT and YYREEE (reference sequence). V was cut by 1 base and J by 2 bases, with 13 bases left in between.

V gene TRBV7-9 combines with J gene TRBJ2-5; D tentatively fits TRBD1 or TRBD2 (5 bases each). Germline V CDR1 and CDR2: SEHNR, FQNEAQ (reference sequence). V lost 3 bases and J lost 5, with 10 bases in between. This CDR3 spans 13 amino acids. This CDR3 is CASSFGDLETQYF. In DNA, the CDR3 is TGTGCCAGCAGCTTTGGGGACCTGGAGACCCAGTACTTC.

V and J are TRBV11-2 and TRBJ1-2; TRBD1 matches at 9 bases. Germline V gene data show CDR1 as SGHAT and CDR2 as FQNNGV. The junction had 14 bases not matched to a gene; V was cut back by 5 bases and J by 7 bases. This CDR3 spans 16 amino acids. CDR3: CASSALTSQGARGYTF. The CDR3 bases are TGTGCCAGCAGCGCTCTCACGTCACAGGGGGCGCGTGGCTACACCTTC.

The chain is built from TRBV7-2 and TRBJ1-1; TRBD1 is a possible D gene (5 bases). V gave up 1 base and J gave up 8 bases, with 14 bases separating them. This CDR3 is 14 amino acids long. Germline V gene data show CDR1 as SGHTA and CDR2 as FQGNSA. The CDR3 is CASSLVLEQVEAFF. In DNA form, the CDR3 reads TGTGCCAGCAGCTTAGTCTTGGAACAGGTCGAAGCTTTCTTT.

The gene calls are TRBV14 and TRBJ2-5, with 10 bases that match TRBD1. CDR1 and CDR2 from the germline V gene are SGHDN and FVKESK. J was trimmed by 5 bases and V by 6 bases; bases with no gene match: 12. This CDR3 region has 16 residues. CDR3 region: CASSRLRGQGFETQYF. For the CDR3, the DNA is TGTGCCAGCAGTCGCCTTAGGGGACAGGGGTTTGAGACCCAGTACTTC.

V usage is TRBV6-1 and J usage is TRBJ2-3; TRBD2 agrees at 12 bases. V trimming: 3 bases; J trimming: 5 bases; junction bases outside the gene matches: 9. This CDR3 is 17 amino acids long. Germline V gene data show CDR1 as MNHNS and CDR2 as SASEGT. DNA of the CDR3: TGTGCCAGCAGTGAGCGCGCTAGCGGGGGGGCCGAAGATACGCAGTATTTT. Translation: CASSERASGGAEDTQYF.